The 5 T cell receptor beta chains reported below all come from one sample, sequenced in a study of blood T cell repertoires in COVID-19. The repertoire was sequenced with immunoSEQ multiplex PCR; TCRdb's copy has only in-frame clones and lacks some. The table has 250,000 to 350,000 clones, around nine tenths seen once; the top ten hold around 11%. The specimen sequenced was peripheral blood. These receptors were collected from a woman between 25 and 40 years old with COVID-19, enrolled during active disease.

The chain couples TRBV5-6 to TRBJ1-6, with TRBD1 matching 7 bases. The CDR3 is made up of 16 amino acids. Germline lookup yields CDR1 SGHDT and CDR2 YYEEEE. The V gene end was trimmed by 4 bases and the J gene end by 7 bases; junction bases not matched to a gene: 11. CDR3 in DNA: TGTGCCAGCAGCATACCCTCAGGGGGTGGAAATTCACCCCTCCACTTT. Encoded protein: CASSIPSGGGNSPLHF.

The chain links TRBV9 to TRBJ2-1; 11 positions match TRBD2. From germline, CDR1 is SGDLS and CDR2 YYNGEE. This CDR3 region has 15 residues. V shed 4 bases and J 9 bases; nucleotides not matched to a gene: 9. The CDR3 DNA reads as TGTGCCAGCAGCCCTATAGCGGGAGGGCCGGGTGAGCAGTTCTTC. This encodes CASSPIAGGPGEQFF.

CDR3 in DNA: TGCGCCAGCAGCCCCAAACAGGGTGGAGAGCAGTTCTTC. Its protein product is CASSPKQGGEQFF. The gene calls are TRBV4-1 and TRBJ2-1; weak D call: TRBD1 (6 bases). The V end lost 4 bases, the J end lost 10 bases, and 14 bases lay between the germline ends. This CDR3 is 13 amino acids long. In germline, CDR1 is MGHRA, CDR2 YSYEKL.

CDR3 region: CASSRDRVDTGELFF. CDR3 nucleotide sequence: TGTGCCAGCAGCCGGGACAGGGTGGACACCGGGGAGCTGTTTTTT. The V and J genes are TRBV7-2 and TRBJ2-2; 9 bases line up with TRBD1. CDR1 is SGHTA and CDR2 is FQGNSA in the germline V gene. With V trimmed by 5 bases and J by 3 bases, 4 bases remained unmatched. This CDR3 is 15 amino acids long.

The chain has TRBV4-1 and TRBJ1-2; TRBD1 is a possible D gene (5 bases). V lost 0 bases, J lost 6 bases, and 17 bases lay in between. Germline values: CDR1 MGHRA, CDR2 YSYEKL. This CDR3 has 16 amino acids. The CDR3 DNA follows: TGCGCCAGCAGCCAAGAGAAGGGGATCAGAGTCCATGGCTACACCTTC. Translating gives CASSQEKGIRVHGYTF.